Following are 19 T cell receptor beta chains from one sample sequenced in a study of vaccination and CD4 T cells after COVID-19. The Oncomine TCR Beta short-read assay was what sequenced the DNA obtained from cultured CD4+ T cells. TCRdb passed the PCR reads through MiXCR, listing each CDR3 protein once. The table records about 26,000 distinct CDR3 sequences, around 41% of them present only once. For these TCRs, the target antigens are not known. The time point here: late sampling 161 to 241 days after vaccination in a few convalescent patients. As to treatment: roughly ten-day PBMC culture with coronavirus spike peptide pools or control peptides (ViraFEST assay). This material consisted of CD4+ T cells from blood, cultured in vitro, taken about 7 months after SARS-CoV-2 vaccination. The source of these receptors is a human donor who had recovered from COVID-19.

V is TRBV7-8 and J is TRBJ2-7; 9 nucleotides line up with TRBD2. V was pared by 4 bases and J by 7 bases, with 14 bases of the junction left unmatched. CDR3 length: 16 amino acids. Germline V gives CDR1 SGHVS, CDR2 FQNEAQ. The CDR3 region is CASSYAGGTSFWEQYF. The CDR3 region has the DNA TGTGCCAGCAGCTATGCCGGTGGGACTAGCTTTTGGGAGCAGTACTTC.

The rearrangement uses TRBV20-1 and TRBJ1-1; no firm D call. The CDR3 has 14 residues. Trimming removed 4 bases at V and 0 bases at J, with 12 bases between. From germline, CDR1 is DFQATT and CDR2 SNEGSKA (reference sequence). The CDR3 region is CSAKIPGLNTEAFF. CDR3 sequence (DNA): TGCAGTGCTAAAATCCCGGGGTTGAACACTGAAGCTTTCTTT.

CDR3 amino acids: CSARMDSQETQYF. The CDR3 DNA reads as TGCAGTGCTAGAATGGACAGCCAAGAGACCCAGTACTTC. V is TRBV20-1 and J is TRBJ2-5; D is possibly TRBD1 (6 bases). Germline lookup yields CDR1 DFQATT and CDR2 SNEGSKA (reference sequence). CDR3 size: 13 residues. The V end lost 2 bases, the J end lost 1 base, and 8 bases lay between the germline ends.

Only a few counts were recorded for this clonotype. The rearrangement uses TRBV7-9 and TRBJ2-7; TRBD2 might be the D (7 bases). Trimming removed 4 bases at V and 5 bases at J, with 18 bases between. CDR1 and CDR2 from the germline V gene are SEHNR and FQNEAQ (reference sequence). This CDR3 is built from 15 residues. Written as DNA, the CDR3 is TGTGCCAGCAGCTCGTGGGGGGGCTCGGGCGACGAGCAGTACTTC. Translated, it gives CASSSWGGSGDEQYF.

This CDR3 is CASSLAQDYEQYF. In DNA form, the CDR3 reads TGTGCCAGCAGCTTAGCCCAGGACTACGAGCAGTACTTC. The gene calls are TRBV7-8 and TRBJ2-7, with D unresolved. Germline V gene lookup returns CDR1 SGHVS and CDR2 FQNEAQ. CDR3 length equals 13 residues. V was pared by 0 bases and J by 3 bases, with 6 bases between.

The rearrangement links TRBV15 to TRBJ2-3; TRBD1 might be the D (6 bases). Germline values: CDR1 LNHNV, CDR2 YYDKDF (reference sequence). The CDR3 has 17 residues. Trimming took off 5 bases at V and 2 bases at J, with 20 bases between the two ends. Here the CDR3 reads CATSLGLNRDITDTQYF. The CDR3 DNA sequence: TGTGCCACCAGCCTCGGGCTTAACCGGGACATCACAGATACGCAGTATTTT.

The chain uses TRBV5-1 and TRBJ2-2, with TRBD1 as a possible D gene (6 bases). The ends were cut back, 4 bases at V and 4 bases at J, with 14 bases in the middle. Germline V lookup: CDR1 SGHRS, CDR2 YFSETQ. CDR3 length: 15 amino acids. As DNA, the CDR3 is TGCGCCAGCAGCGTGAACACAGGGCCCACCGGGGAGCTGTTTTTT. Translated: CASSVNTGPTGELFF.

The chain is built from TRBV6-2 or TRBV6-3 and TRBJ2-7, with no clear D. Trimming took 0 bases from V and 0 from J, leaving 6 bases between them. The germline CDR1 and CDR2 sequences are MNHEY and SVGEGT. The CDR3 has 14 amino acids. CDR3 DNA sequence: TGTGCCAGCAGTTACTCGTTCAGCTCCTACGAGCAGTACTTC. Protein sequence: CASSYSFSSYEQYF.

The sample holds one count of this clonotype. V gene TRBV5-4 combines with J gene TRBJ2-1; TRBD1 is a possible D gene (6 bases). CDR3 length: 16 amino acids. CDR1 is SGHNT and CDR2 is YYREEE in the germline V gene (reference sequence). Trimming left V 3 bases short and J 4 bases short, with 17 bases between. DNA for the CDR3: TGTGCCAGCAGCTCCTCAAAAGGACAGTTATACAATGAGCAGTTCTTC. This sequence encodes CASSSSKGQLYNEQFF.

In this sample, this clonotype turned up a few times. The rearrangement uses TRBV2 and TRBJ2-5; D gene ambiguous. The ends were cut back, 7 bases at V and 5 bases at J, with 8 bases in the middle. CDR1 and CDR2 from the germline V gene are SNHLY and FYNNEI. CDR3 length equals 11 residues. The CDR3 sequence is CASTPRETQYF. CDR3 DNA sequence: TGTGCCAGCACCCCCCGGGAGACCCAGTACTTC.

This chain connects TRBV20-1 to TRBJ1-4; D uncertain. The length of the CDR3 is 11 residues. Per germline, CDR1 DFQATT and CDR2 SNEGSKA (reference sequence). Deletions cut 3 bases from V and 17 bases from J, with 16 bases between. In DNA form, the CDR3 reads TGCAGTGCTAGCTTCGAGTCAGCAGCCTTTTTT. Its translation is CSASFESAAFF.

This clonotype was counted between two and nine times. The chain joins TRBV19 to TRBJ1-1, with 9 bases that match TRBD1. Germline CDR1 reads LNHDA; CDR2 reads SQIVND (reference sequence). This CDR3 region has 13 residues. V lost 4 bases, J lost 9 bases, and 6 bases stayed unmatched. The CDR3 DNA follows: TGTGCCAGTAGTAGGGACAGGGCGTCACAAGCTTTCTTT. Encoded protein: CASSRDRASQAFF.

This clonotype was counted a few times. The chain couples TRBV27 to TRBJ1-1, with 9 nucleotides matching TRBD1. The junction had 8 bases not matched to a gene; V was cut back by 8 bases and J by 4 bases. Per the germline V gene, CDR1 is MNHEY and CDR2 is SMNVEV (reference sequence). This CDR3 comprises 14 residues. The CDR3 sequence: CASAFRDRATEAFF. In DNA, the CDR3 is TGTGCCAGCGCCTTCCGGGACAGGGCCACTGAAGCTTTCTTT.

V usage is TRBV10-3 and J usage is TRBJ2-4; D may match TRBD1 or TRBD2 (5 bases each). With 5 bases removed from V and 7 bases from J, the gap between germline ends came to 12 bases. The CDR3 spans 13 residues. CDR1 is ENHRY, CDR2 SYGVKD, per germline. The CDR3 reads CAISSEEGNIQYF. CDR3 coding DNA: TGTGCCATCAGTAGCGAAGAGGGGAACATTCAGTACTTC.

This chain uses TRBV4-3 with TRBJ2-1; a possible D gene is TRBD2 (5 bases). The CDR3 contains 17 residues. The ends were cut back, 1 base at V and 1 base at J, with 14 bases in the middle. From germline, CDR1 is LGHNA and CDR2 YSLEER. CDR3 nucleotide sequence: TGCGCCAGCAGCCAAGCGGGGTGGGCAGGATCCTACAATGAGCAGTTCTTC. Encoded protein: CASSQAGWAGSYNEQFF.

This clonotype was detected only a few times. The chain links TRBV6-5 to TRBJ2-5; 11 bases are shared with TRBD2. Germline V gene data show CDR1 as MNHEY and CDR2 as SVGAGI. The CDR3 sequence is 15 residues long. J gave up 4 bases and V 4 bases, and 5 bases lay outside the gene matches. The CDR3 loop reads CASSLVAGGGETQYF. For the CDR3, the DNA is TGTGCCAGCAGTTTGGTAGCGGGAGGGGGAGAGACCCAGTACTTC.

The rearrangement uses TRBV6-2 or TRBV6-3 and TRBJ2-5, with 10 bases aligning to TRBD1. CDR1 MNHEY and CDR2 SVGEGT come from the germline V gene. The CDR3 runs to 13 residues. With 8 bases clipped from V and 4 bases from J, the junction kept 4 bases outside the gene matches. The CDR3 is CASFDRGLETQYF. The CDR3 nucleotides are TGTGCCAGCTTTGACAGGGGGCTAGAGACCCAGTACTTC.

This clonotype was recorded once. The chain's CDR3 is CASSQGVGRYALETQYF. In DNA form, the CDR3 reads TGCGCCAGCAGCCAAGGGGTCGGGAGATACGCCCTAGAGACCCAGTACTTC. The chain has TRBV5-1 and TRBJ2-5; tentatively, D is TRBD2 (6 bases). CDR3 size: 17 residues. The germline V gene has CDR1 SGHRS and CDR2 YFSETQ. With 4 bases removed from V and 4 bases from J, the gap between germline ends came to 23 bases. Looking up the rest from reference TRBV5-1 and TRBJ2-5 gives the full variable domain: KAGVTQTPRYLIKTRGQQVTLSCSPISGHRSVSWYQQTPGQGLQFLFEYFSETQRNKGNFPGRFSGRQFSNSRSEMNVSTLELGDSALYLCASSQGVGRYALETQYFGPGTRLLVL.

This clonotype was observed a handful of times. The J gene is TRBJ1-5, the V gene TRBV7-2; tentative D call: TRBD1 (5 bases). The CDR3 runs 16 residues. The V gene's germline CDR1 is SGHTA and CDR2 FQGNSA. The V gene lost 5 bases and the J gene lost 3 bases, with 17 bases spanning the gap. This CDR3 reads CASSLYAGANNQPQHF. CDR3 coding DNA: TGTGCCAGCAGCCTATACGCCGGGGCCAACAATCAGCCCCAGCATTTT.